These 23 T cell receptor beta chains were sequenced from one sample in a study of cytomegalovirus exposure and HLA in healthy donors. Researchers ran the PCR with 60 Vbeta and 13 Jbeta primers. Assay: immunoSEQ multiplex PCR; the TCRdb copy retains only in-frame clones and omits some. The sample data list more than 110,000 clones. The specimen sequenced was PBMCs. These receptors came from a man aged 35 to 55 in good health and CMV-seronegative.

The rearrangement links TRBV5-1 to TRBJ2-5; TRBD1 aligns across 9 bases. In germline, CDR1 is SGHRS, CDR2 YFSETQ. CDR3 size: 15 residues. V dropped 0 bases and J dropped 5; count of bases not matched to a gene: 5. This CDR3 is CASSLGQGVSETQYF. In DNA form, the CDR3 reads TGCGCCAGCAGCTTGGGACAGGGGGTCTCGGAGACCCAGTACTTC.

The chain carries TRBV9 and TRBJ2-3, with a weak D call TRBD1 (5 bases). CDR3 length: 14 residues. The V end was cut by 1 base, the J end by 4 bases, with 10 bases between. Germline V gives CDR1 SGDLS, CDR2 YYNGEE. CDR3 coding DNA: TGTGCCAGCAGCGTAAGATCAGGGCCAGATACGCAGTATTTT. Its translation is CASSVRSGPDTQYF.

This rearrangement joins TRBV29-1 to TRBJ2-5; 10 bases fit TRBD2. There are 15 residues in the CDR3. Germline CDR1 and CDR2: SQVTM and ANQGSEA. The ends lost 3 bases at V and 5 bases at J; junction bases unmatched: 9. The CDR3 reads CSVEGASGGMETQYF. The CDR3 coding sequence is TGCAGCGTTGAGGGAGCTAGCGGGGGTATGGAGACCCAGTACTTC.

On this clone itself: The junction and the germline gene differ at one end; a read error may be behind it. This chain connects TRBV4-3 to TRBJ1-2; unclear D gene. This CDR3 contains 12 residues. The germline gives CDR1 LGHNA, CDR2 YSLEER. DNA for the CDR3: TGCGCCAGCAGCCAAGAAGGTCTTCGCAGGCACTTC. Protein sequence: CASSQEGLRRHF.

This rearrangement joins TRBV9 to TRBJ2-3; possible D gene TRBD2, 6 bases. The germline V gene has CDR1 SGDLS and CDR2 YYNGEE. The germline V and J ends were trimmed by 2 bases and 3 bases, with 10 bases remaining between them. The CDR3 is made up of 14 amino acids. Here the CDR3 reads CASSVGTLTDTQYF. The CDR3 nucleotides are TGTGCCAGCAGCGTCGGGACTTTGACAGATACGCAGTATTTT.

The genes are TRBV6-5 and TRBJ1-2; 8 bases agree with TRBD1. Trimming at V came to 0 bases and at J to 4 bases, leaving 4 bases not matched to a gene. Germline V gene data show CDR1 as MNHEY and CDR2 as SVGAGI. The CDR3 is 15 amino acids. CDR3 residues: CASSYSKQGGYGYTF. In nucleotides, the CDR3 is TGTGCCAGCAGTTACTCTAAACAGGGGGGCTATGGCTACACCTTC.

The V and J genes are TRBV11-3 and TRBJ2-3; the D gene is possibly TRBD2 (5 bases). Germline values: CDR1 SGHNT, CDR2 YENEEA. The CDR3 has 15 residues. Trimming removed 0 bases at V and 5 bases at J, with 12 bases between. CDR3 residues: CASSLEVSEGDTQYF. CDR3 nucleotides: TGTGCCAGCAGCTTAGAGGTGAGCGAGGGAGATACGCAGTATTTT.

This chain uses TRBV4-1 with TRBJ1-1; 8 bases fit TRBD1. In germline, CDR1 is MGHRA, CDR2 YSYEKL. CDR3 length equals 14 residues. Trimming took 4 bases from V and 6 from J; bases not matched to a gene: 7. This CDR3 reads CASSPGQGTAEAFF. In nucleotides, the CDR3 is TGCGCCAGCAGCCCCGGACAGGGTACGGCTGAAGCTTTCTTT.

The chain employs TRBV5-6 and TRBJ2-2; tentative D call: TRBD1 (6 bases). Germline CDR1 SGHDT, CDR2 YYEEEE. The V end lost 0 bases, the J end lost 5 bases, and 14 bases lay between the germline ends. This CDR3 has 16 amino acids. The CDR3 loop reads CASSLGAQGWTGELFF. The CDR3 DNA sequence: TGTGCCAGCAGCTTGGGGGCCCAGGGGTGGACCGGGGAGCTGTTTTTT. Supplemented by reference TRBV5-6 and TRBJ2-2, the full variable domain reads DAGVTQSPTHLIKTRGQQVTLRCSPKSGHDTVSWYQQALGQGPQFIFQYYEEEERQRGNFPDRFSGHQFPNYSSELNVNALLLGDSALYLCASSLGAQGWTGELFFGEGSRLTVL.

The genes are TRBV14 and TRBJ2-7; D remains ambiguous. CDR1 SGHDN and CDR2 FVKESK come from the germline V gene. The CDR3 is 13 residues long. V lost 2 bases and J lost 3, with 8 bases in between. The CDR3 is CASSQSSGYEQYF. The CDR3 DNA is TGTGCCAGCAGCCAATCATCCGGCTACGAGCAGTACTTC.

The chain couples TRBV9 to TRBJ2-2; a possible D gene is TRBD1 (6 bases). This CDR3 spans 16 amino acids. V lost 0 bases and J lost 5, with 14 bases in between. Per germline, CDR1 SGDLS and CDR2 YYNGEE. The CDR3 DNA follows: TGTGCCAGCAGCGTAGTAAGCAGGGGAGATACCGGGGAGCTGTTTTTT. Translated: CASSVVSRGDTGELFF.

The CDR3 spells CASSFRHPGRADTQYF. The DNA of the CDR3 is TGTGCCAGCAGCTTCAGACACCCTGGGAGGGCAGATACGCAGTATTTT. The chain couples TRBV5-4 to TRBJ2-3; 7 bases align to TRBD2. The CDR3 covers 16 residues. Germline values: CDR1 SGHNT, CDR2 YYREEE (reference sequence). J gave up 4 bases and V 2 bases, and 10 bases lay outside the gene matches.

The V gene is TRBV9, the J gene TRBJ1-5, with D perhaps TRBD1 (6 bases). CDR1 is SGDLS and CDR2 is YYNGEE in the germline V gene. V lost 4 bases to trimming and J lost 2 bases, with 10 bases between them. This CDR3 has 14 amino acids. In nucleotides, the CDR3 is TGTGCCAGCAGCCCAGGGGCTGGCAATCAGCCCCAGCATTTT. Its translation: CASSPGAGNQPQHF.

The chain joins TRBV19 to TRBJ2-7, with D maybe TRBD2 (6 bases). Germline CDR1 and CDR2: LNHDA and SQIVND (reference sequence). The CDR3 spans 15 residues. Trimming shortened V by 0 bases and J by 2 bases, and 11 bases separated the two germline ends. The CDR3 spells CASSIDWGGPYEQYF. CDR3 nucleotides: TGTGCCAGTAGTATAGATTGGGGAGGCCCCTACGAGCAGTACTTC.

The chain is built from TRBV6-5 and TRBJ2-3; weak D call: TRBD2 (5 bases). Deletions cut 5 bases from V and 1 base from J, with 10 bases between. The CDR3 loop spans 14 amino acids. Germline CDR1 MNHEY, CDR2 SVGAGI. CDR3 in amino acids: CASSPTGGTDTQYF. Here the CDR3 DNA reads TGTGCCAGCAGTCCGACCGGGGGCACAGATACGCAGTATTTT.

The chain has TRBV4-2 and TRBJ2-7; D call uncertain. This CDR3 is built from 13 residues. V lost 0 bases and J 4 bases, leaving 7 bases between the germline ends. Germline CDR1 LGHNA, CDR2 YNFKEQ. CDR3 sequence: CASSQDAYYEQYF. CDR3 DNA sequence: TGTGCCAGCAGCCAAGATGCGTATTACGAGCAGTACTTC.

This sequence joins TRBV10-3 and TRBJ1-1; perhaps TRBD1 as D (6 bases). The length of the CDR3 is 14 residues. CDR1 is ENHRY, CDR2 SYGVKD, per germline. The ends were cut back, 0 bases at V and 9 bases at J, with 14 bases in the middle. The CDR3 spells CAISESGTPGQAFF. CDR3 DNA sequence: TGTGCCATCAGTGAGTCCGGGACACCCGGCCAAGCTTTCTTT.

The CDR3: CASSLASGGDTQYF. The CDR3 DNA follows: TGCGCCAGCAGCTTGGCCTCTGGAGGAGATACGCAGTATTTT. The chain couples TRBV5-1 to TRBJ2-3; D is possibly TRBD2 (5 bases). From germline, CDR1 is SGHRS and CDR2 YFSETQ. This CDR3 comprises 14 residues. Deletions cut 0 bases from V and 5 bases from J, with 10 bases between.

This chain connects TRBV5-1 to TRBJ1-1; 9 bases fit TRBD1. The CDR3 totals 14 residues. The junction had 5 bases not matched to a gene; V was cut back by 4 bases and J by 4 bases. Germline CDR1 is SGHRS and CDR2 is YFSETQ. The CDR3 protein is CASSVSTGGTEAFF. DNA of the CDR3: TGCGCCAGCAGCGTTTCGACAGGGGGCACTGAAGCTTTCTTT.

The V and J genes are TRBV4-1 and TRBJ1-4; 9 bases agree with TRBD1. The CDR3 consists of 15 residues. Germline V gene data show CDR1 as MGHRA and CDR2 as YSYEKL. V shed 3 bases, J shed 14 bases, and the junction held 13 bases outside the gene matches. The CDR3 spells CASSHLPDRGAVLFF. CDR3 bases: TGCGCCAGCAGCCACCTACCGGACAGGGGAGCGGTGCTGTTTTTT.

To note about this clone: At the DNA level, this CDR3 is encoded by other sequences in the same sample as well. The chain joins TRBV6-4 to TRBJ1-2, with D possibly being TRBD1 (5 bases). V was trimmed by 6 bases and J by 4 bases, leaving 18 bases between them. The CDR3 length is 15 residues. CDR1 is MRHNA and CDR2 is SNTAGT in the germline V gene. The CDR3 nucleotides read TGTGCCAGCAGCTTCTACGCCAGCGGGGGCTATGGCTACACCTTC. As protein: CASSFYASGGYGYTF.

The chain carries TRBV2 and TRBJ1-2, with TRBD1 as a possible D gene (6 bases). Per germline, CDR1 SNHLY and CDR2 FYNNEI. This CDR3 region has 16 residues. V gave up 5 bases and J gave up 7 bases, with 23 bases separating them. The CDR3 loop is CASSYALPGTSSGYTF. The DNA for the CDR3 is TGTGCCAGCAGTTACGCTTTACCCGGGACAAGCAGTGGCTACACCTTC.

J is TRBJ2-1 and V is TRBV11-3; TRBD1 might be the D (6 bases). The length of the CDR3 is 13 residues. Trimming left V 0 bases short and J 8 bases short, with 8 bases between. Germline V CDR1 and CDR2: SGHNT, YENEEA. The CDR3 bases are TGTGCCAGCAGCTTAGACAGGGGTTATGAGCAGTTCTTC. Protein sequence: CASSLDRGYEQFF. Complete variable domain (other parts from reference TRBV11-3 and TRBJ2-1): EAGVVQSPRYKIIEKKQPVAFWCNPISGHNTLYWYLQNLGQGPELLIRYENEEAVDDSQLPKDRFSAERLKGVDSTLKIQPAELGDSAVYLCASSLDRGYEQFFGPGTRLTVL.